The 30 T cell receptor beta chains given below trace back to one sample, sequenced in a study of cytomegalovirus exposure and HLA in healthy donors. Researchers ran the PCR with 60 Vbeta and 13 Jbeta primers. TCRdb's copy holds only in-frame clones and misses some; the assay was immunoSEQ multiplex PCR. Here the sample spans 130,000 to 150,000 clones, over 65% being singletons. The sample consisted of PBMCs. The receptors stem from a female donor in good health and CMV-seronegative.

The chain combines TRBV5-1 with TRBJ2-2, with D possibly TRBD1 on 5 matching bases. This CDR3 is 16 amino acids long. Germline V gene data show CDR1 as SGHRS and CDR2 as YFSETQ. V dropped 3 bases and J dropped 2 bases, with 14 bases sitting between them. DNA for the CDR3: TGCGCCAGCAGCTGGCGACAGAAACTCAACACCGGGGAGCTGTTTTTT. This gives the protein CASSWRQKLNTGELFF.

The genes are TRBV5-6 and TRBJ2-6; D unclear. The germline CDR1 and CDR2 sequences are SGHDT and YYEEEE. This CDR3 has 16 amino acids. V lost 4 bases to trimming and J lost 0 bases, with 11 bases between them. CDR3: CASSPYLSSGANVLTF. CDR3 DNA: TGTGCCAGCAGCCCCTACCTTTCCTCTGGGGCCAACGTCCTGACTTTC.

The rearrangement links TRBV7-3 to TRBJ2-5; 8 bases align to TRBD2. V gave up 5 bases and J gave up 9 bases; unmatched junction bases: 8. This CDR3 is built from 13 residues. From germline, CDR1 is SGHTA and CDR2 FQGTGA. The CDR3 DNA sequence: TGTGCCAGCAGCCTAAGCGGGGGTGCGGCCCAGTACTTC. Amino acid sequence: CASSLSGGAAQYF. Using reference TRBV7-3 and TRBJ2-5 for the parts outside the CDR3, the full variable domain is GAGVSQTPSNKVTEKGKYVELRCDPISGHTALYWYRQSLGQGPEFLIYFQGTGAADDSGLPNDRFFAVRPEGSVSTLKIQRTERGDSAVYLCASSLSGGAAQYFGPGTRLLVL.

The chain joins TRBV2 to TRBJ2-7, with a tentative D call TRBD1 (7 bases). Germline loops: CDR1 SNHLY, CDR2 FYNNEI. V shed 10 bases and J shed 5 bases, with 15 bases lying between them. This CDR3 region has 12 residues. The DNA for the CDR3 is TGTGCCACCCAGGGGGGTTTCAACGAGCAGTACTTC. Protein product: CATQGGFNEQYF.

The chain employs TRBV5-1 and TRBJ1-2; weak D call: TRBD1 (5 bases). The CDR3 consists of 15 residues. The germline V and J ends were trimmed by 3 bases and 6 bases, with 18 bases remaining between them. The germline gives CDR1 SGHRS, CDR2 YFSETQ. The CDR3 spells CASSSFIAQADGYTF. The CDR3 DNA follows: TGCGCCAGCAGCTCTTTTATCGCACAGGCGGATGGCTACACCTTC.

The chain links TRBV6-6 to TRBJ1-2, with a possible D match to TRBD1 (5 bases). Between the trimmed V and J ends, which lost 5 bases and 6 bases, there was a span of 13 bases. The CDR3 sequence is 13 residues long. Germline CDR1 MNHNY, CDR2 SVGAGI (reference sequence). The CDR3 sequence: CASSPRGGDGYTF. The CDR3 bases are TGTGCCAGCAGTCCCCGCGGGGGGGATGGCTACACCTTC.

This clone was found once. The chain carries TRBV5-1 and TRBJ2-1; 12 bases are a match to TRBD2. Germline V CDR1 and CDR2: SGHRS, YFSETQ. J lost 7 bases, V lost 4 bases, and 12 bases had no gene match. The CDR3 has 17 amino acids. The CDR3 loop reads CASSPPGLAGGENEQFF. The CDR3 nucleotides read TGCGCCAGCAGCCCCCCCGGGCTAGCGGGGGGGGAAAATGAGCAGTTCTTC. Filled out from reference TRBV5-1 and TRBJ2-1, the complete variable domain reads KAGVTQTPRYLIKTRGQQVTLSCSPISGHRSVSWYQQTPGQGLQFLFEYFSETQRNKGNFPGRFSGRQFSNSRSEMNVSTLELGDSALYLCASSPPGLAGGENEQFFGPGTRLTVL.

The rearrangement joins TRBV7-9 to TRBJ1-1; possibly TRBD1 for D (5 bases). The CDR3 has 16 residues. Germline CDR1 and CDR2: SEHNR and FQNEAQ (reference sequence). V was pared by 5 bases and J by 2 bases, with 18 bases between. The CDR3 DNA reads as TGTGCCAGCAGCCCAGACCGGATAGGGGCAAACACTGAAGCTTTCTTT. Amino acids: CASSPDRIGANTEAFF.

The V and J genes are TRBV6-1 and TRBJ1-2; tentatively, D is TRBD1 (5 bases). The CDR3 contains 15 residues. Germline values: CDR1 MNHNS, CDR2 SASEGT. V was cut by 7 bases and J by 5 bases, with 20 bases left in between. The CDR3 DNA is TGTGCCAGCAAAGCGACAGTGGATGGGTTGTATGGCTACACCTTC. This sequence encodes CASKATVDGLYGYTF.

The chain joins TRBV6-5 to TRBJ1-1; 7 nucleotides line up with TRBD1. The J segment lost 3 bases and the V segment lost 8 bases, leaving 9 bases of the junction unmatched. Germline CDR1 and CDR2: MNHEY and SVGAGI. The CDR3 has 14 residues. This CDR3 reads CASCTTGAYTEAFF. In nucleotides, the CDR3 is TGTGCCAGCTGTACTACAGGGGCCTACACTGAAGCTTTCTTT.

V usage is TRBV10-3 and J usage is TRBJ1-2; 8 bases align to TRBD1. The V gene end was trimmed by 3 bases and the J gene end by 3 bases; junction bases not matched to a gene: 3. Germline assignment: CDR1 ENHRY and CDR2 SYGVKD. The CDR3 runs 14 residues. CDR3 DNA: TGTGCCATCAGTGACACAGGGGGGGACTATGGCTACACCTTC. Translated, it gives CAISDTGGDYGYTF.

The chain combines TRBV4-2 with TRBJ2-7; TRBD1 matches 9 bases. This CDR3 is built from 15 residues. The junction had 4 bases not matched to a gene; V was cut back by 1 base and J by 3 bases. Looked up from germline, CDR1 is LGHNA and CDR2 is YNFKEQ. CDR3 sequence (DNA): TGTGCCAGCAGCCAAGGACAGGGGGAGCTCTACGAGCAGTACTTC. It encodes CASSQGQGELYEQYF.

The CDR3 DNA sequence: TGTGCCATCAGTGAGTCGAGTCCGTTCAAGCAGTACTTC. It is translated as CAISESSPFKQYF. The genes are TRBV10-3 and TRBJ2-7; no clear D gene. V was trimmed by 0 bases and J by 8 bases, leaving 11 bases between them. The CDR3 runs 13 residues. The germline gives CDR1 ENHRY, CDR2 SYGVKD.

The chain joins TRBV7-8 to TRBJ1-5; D might be TRBD1 (5 bases). V lost 1 base and J 3 bases, leaving 13 bases between the germline ends. This CDR3 contains 16 residues. The germline V gene has CDR1 SGHVS and CDR2 FQNEAQ. In DNA form, the CDR3 reads TGTGCCAGCAGCTTAGGGGTCGGGGGACCCAATCAGCCCCAGCATTTT. This encodes CASSLGVGGPNQPQHF.

V is TRBV28 and J is TRBJ2-3, with 9 bases identical to TRBD2. V shed 0 bases, J shed 6 bases, and the junction held 7 bases outside the gene matches. The CDR3 contains 16 residues. Germline V gene lookup returns CDR1 MDHEN and CDR2 SYDVKM. CDR3 sequence: CASSLWRGRAIDTQYF. CDR3 nucleotide sequence: TGTGCCAGCAGTTTATGGCGCGGGAGGGCCATTGATACGCAGTATTTT.

The chain has TRBV7-3 and TRBJ2-3, with TRBD1 identical over 7 bases. From germline, CDR1 is SGHTA and CDR2 FQGTGA. V shed 5 bases, J shed 1 base, and the junction held 6 bases outside the gene matches. The CDR3 covers 15 residues. In DNA form, the CDR3 reads TGTGCCAGCAGCCCTACAGGGGTAGGCACAGATACGCAGTATTTT. Amino acid sequence: CASSPTGVGTDTQYF.

The gene calls are TRBV28 and TRBJ2-6; possibly TRBD1 for D (6 bases). Between the trimmed V and J ends, which lost 7 bases and 2 bases, there was a span of 12 bases. This CDR3 spans 15 amino acids. CDR1 is MDHEN and CDR2 is SYDVKM in the germline V gene. The CDR3 nucleotides read TGTGCCAGCACTAAACAGGGACCTGGGGCCAACGTCCTGACTTTC. Translation: CASTKQGPGANVLTF.

This clone was seen a handful of times. V and J are TRBV19 and TRBJ1-5; D not certain. Trimming took off 5 bases at V and 9 bases at J, with 17 bases between the two ends. CDR1 is LNHDA and CDR2 is SQIVND in the germline V gene (reference sequence). CDR3 size: 14 residues. CDR3 protein: CASSSGGSRMPQHF. DNA of the CDR3: TGTGCCAGTAGTTCCGGCGGCAGCCGAATGCCCCAGCATTTT.

This clone was seen a few times. The gene calls are TRBV15 and TRBJ2-4; 8 bases line up with TRBD1. V gave up 5 bases and J gave up 3 bases; unmatched junction bases: 18. Germline CDR1 and CDR2: LNHNV and YYDKDF (reference sequence). The CDR3 has 19 amino acids. This CDR3 reads CATSLDARTGGMDKNIQYF. CDR3 coding DNA: TGTGCCACCAGCTTAGACGCTAGAACAGGGGGAATGGACAAAAACATTCAGTACTTC. The complete variable domain, with remaining parts taken from reference TRBV15 and TRBJ2-4, reads DAMVIQNPRYQVTQFGKPVTLSCSQTLNHNVMYWYQQKSSQAPKLLFHYYDKDFNNEADTPDNFQSRRPNTSFCFLDIRSPGLGDTAMYLCATSLDARTGGMDKNIQYFGAGTRLSVL.

This rearrangement joins TRBV10-3 to TRBJ2-2; TRBD2 matches at 7 bases. The V and J ends lost 6 bases and 1 base, in that order; junction bases with no gene match: 5. Germline V gene sequence: CDR1 ENHRY, CDR2 SYGVKD. This CDR3 has 15 residues. CDR3 nucleotide sequence: TGTGCCATCAGGCGGGGCGGGGGGAACACCGGGGAGCTGTTTTTT. Protein sequence: CAIRRGGGNTGELFF.

This clone was detected only a few times. This chain uses TRBV18 with TRBJ2-7; the D is unclear. The CDR3 is 14 amino acids. V lost 1 base, J lost 5 bases, and 12 bases lay in between. Germline V gives CDR1 KGHSH, CDR2 LQKENI. The CDR3 region has the DNA TGTGCCAGCTCACCACGGGCCAACATAGACGAGCAGTACTTC. This sequence encodes CASSPRANIDEQYF.

This clone has just a few counts. Here the CDR3 reads CASSSWTSGGGWDNEQFF. Written as DNA, the CDR3 is TGTGCCAGCAGTTCGTGGACTAGCGGGGGGGGGTGGGACAATGAGCAGTTCTTC. The genes are TRBV28 and TRBJ2-1, with 15 positions matching TRBD2. Germline values: CDR1 MDHEN, CDR2 SYDVKM. The CDR3 is 18 amino acids. The trim removed 4 bases at V and 5 bases at J, leaving 9 bases unmatched. The entire variable domain, with the rest obtained from reference TRBV28 and TRBJ2-1, is as follows: DVKVTQSSRYLVKRTGEKVFLECVQDMDHENMFWYRQDPGLGLRLIYFSYDVKMKEKGDIPEGYSVSREKKERFSLILESASTNQTSMYLCASSSWTSGGGWDNEQFFGPGTRLTVL.

The table lists this clone with many counts. V and J are TRBV4-2 and TRBJ1-1; 10 bases are a match to TRBD1. V was clipped by 1 base and J by 5 bases; unmatched bases: 4. Per germline, CDR1 LGHNA and CDR2 YNFKEQ. This CDR3 is 15 amino acids long. CDR3 sequence (DNA): TGTGCCAGCAGCCAAGCAAGGACAGGGGGGACTGAAGCTTTCTTT. Translation gives CASSQARTGGTEAFF.

This clone appeared a few times. The rearrangement joins TRBV29-1 to TRBJ1-1, with TRBD1 as a possible D gene (5 bases). Trimming removed 4 bases from V and 4 bases from J, with 10 bases in between. CDR1 and CDR2 from the germline V gene are SQVTM and ANQGSEA. The CDR3 contains 12 residues. In nucleotides, the CDR3 is TGCAGCGTTGTTGGAGGGGTCACTGAAGCTTTCTTT. Its protein is CSVVGGVTEAFF.

The rearrangement links TRBV21-1 to TRBJ2-5; the DNA was not compared with TRBD2, the D call given in the table. TRBV21-1 has pseudogene status. The CDR3 is 17 residues long. This CDR3 reads CASSKVRGGGRNKTQYF. CDR3 DNA: TGTGCCAGCAGCAAAGTACGGGGGGGAGGGCGTAACAAGACCCAGTACTTC.

The chain joins TRBV5-1 to TRBJ2-7; 11 nucleotides agree with TRBD2. The CDR3 has 15 amino acids. Germline-derived CDR1 and CDR2 are SGHRS and YFSETQ. With V trimmed by 7 bases and J by 1 base, 7 bases remained unmatched. The CDR3 spells CASASTSGRSYEQYF. Written as DNA, the CDR3 is TGCGCCAGCGCGAGTACTAGCGGGAGATCCTACGAGCAGTACTTC.

This clone showed up just a few times. DNA for the CDR3: TGTGCCAGCAGCTTGGATTCAGGGGATAATGAAAAACTGTTTTTT. Translating gives CASSLDSGDNEKLFF. The chain is built from TRBV5-6 and TRBJ1-4, with D perhaps TRBD1 (6 bases). Looked up from germline, CDR1 is SGHDT and CDR2 is YYEEEE. Trimming shortened V by 0 bases and J by 4 bases, and 10 bases separated the two germline ends. This CDR3 comprises 15 residues. The variable domain in full, with the rest retrieved from reference TRBV5-6 and TRBJ1-4, is DAGVTQSPTHLIKTRGQQVTLRCSPKSGHDTVSWYQQALGQGPQFIFQYYEEEERQRGNFPDRFSGHQFPNYSSELNVNALLLGDSALYLCASSLDSGDNEKLFFGSGTQLSVL.

V and J are TRBV2 and TRBJ2-1, with D possibly being TRBD2 (6 bases). The CDR3 has 14 amino acids. Germline assignment: CDR1 SNHLY and CDR2 FYNNEI. V was pared by 3 bases and J by 8 bases, with 14 bases between. The CDR3 sequence is CASSEGSGRDEQFF. DNA for the CDR3: TGTGCCAGCAGTGAGGGTAGCGGAAGAGATGAGCAGTTCTTC.

This rearrangement joins TRBV6-1 to TRBJ2-7; TRBD2 aligns across 8 bases. Germline loops: CDR1 MNHNS, CDR2 SASEGT. V trimming: 3 bases; J trimming: 4 bases; junction bases outside the gene matches: 5. The CDR3 runs 14 residues. CDR3 residues: CASSDWTSSYEQYF. CDR3 DNA sequence: TGTGCCAGCAGTGATTGGACTAGCTCGTACGAGCAGTACTTC.

J is TRBJ2-7 and V is TRBV5-1; D gene unclear. Germline V gives CDR1 SGHRS, CDR2 YFSETQ. CDR3 size: 12 residues. Deletions cut 5 bases from V and 6 bases from J, with 12 bases between. This CDR3 reads CASSTPSSEQYF. DNA for the CDR3: TGCGCCAGCAGTACTCCCTCGTCCGAGCAGTACTTC.